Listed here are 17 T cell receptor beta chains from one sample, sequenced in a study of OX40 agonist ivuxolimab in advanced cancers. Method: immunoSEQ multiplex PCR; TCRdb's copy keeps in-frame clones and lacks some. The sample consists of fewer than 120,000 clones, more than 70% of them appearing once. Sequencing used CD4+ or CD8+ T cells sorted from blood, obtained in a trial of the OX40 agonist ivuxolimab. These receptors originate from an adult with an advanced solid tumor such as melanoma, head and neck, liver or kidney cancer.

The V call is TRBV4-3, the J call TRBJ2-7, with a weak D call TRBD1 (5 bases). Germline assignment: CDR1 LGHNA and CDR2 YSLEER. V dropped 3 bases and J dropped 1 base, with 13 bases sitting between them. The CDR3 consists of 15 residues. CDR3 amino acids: CASSHEVTGSYEQYF. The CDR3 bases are TGCGCCAGCAGCCACGAAGTAACAGGATCCTACGAGCAGTACTTC.

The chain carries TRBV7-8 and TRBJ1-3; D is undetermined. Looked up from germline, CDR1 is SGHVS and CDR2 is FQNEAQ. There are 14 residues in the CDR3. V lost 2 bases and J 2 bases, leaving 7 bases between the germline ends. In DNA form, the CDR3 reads TGTGCCAGCAGCTTACGAGAGACTGGAAACACCATATATTTT. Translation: CASSLRETGNTIYF.

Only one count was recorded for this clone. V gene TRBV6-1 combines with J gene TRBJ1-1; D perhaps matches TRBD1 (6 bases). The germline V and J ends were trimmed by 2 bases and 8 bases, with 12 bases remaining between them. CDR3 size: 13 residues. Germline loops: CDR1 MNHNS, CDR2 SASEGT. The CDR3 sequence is CASSEPYGTEAFF. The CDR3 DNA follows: TGTGCCAGCAGTGAACCCTACGGGACAGAAGCTTTCTTT.

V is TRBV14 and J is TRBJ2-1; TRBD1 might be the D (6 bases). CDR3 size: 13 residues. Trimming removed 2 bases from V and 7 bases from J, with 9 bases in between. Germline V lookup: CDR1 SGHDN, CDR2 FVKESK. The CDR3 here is CASSQWGRNEQFF. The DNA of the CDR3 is TGTGCCAGCAGCCAATGGGGGCGGAATGAGCAGTTCTTC. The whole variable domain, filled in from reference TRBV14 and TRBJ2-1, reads EAGVTQFPSHSVIEKGQTVTLRCDPISGHDNLYWYRRVMGKEIKFLLHFVKESKQDESGMPNNRFLAERTGGTYSTLKVQPAELEDSGVYFCASSQWGRNEQFFGPGTRLTVL.

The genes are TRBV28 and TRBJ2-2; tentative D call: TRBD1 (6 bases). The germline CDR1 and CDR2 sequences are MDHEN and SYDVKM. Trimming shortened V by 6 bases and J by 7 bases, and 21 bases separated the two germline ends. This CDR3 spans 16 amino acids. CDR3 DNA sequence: TGTGCCAGCAGCCCGAACAGGGTTATTGGTATCGGGGAGCTGTTTTTT. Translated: CASSPNRVIGIGELFF.

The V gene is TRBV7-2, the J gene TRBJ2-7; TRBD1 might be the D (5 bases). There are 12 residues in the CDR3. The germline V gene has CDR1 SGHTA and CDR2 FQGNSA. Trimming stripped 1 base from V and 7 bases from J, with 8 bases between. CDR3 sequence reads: CASSLGQLEQYF. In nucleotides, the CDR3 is TGTGCCAGCAGCTTAGGACAGCTGGAGCAGTACTTC.

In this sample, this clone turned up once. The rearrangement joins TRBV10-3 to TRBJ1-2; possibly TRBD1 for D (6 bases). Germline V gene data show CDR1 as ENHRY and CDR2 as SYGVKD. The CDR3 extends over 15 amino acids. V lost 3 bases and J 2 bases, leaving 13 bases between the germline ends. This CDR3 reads CAISDNIGGNYGYTF. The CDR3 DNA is TGTGCCATCAGTGATAACATAGGGGGGAACTATGGCTACACCTTC.

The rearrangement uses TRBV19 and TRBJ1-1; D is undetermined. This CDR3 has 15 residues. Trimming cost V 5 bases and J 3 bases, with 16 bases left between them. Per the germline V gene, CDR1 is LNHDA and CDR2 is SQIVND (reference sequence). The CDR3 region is CASSPDVDWDTEAFF. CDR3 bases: TGTGCCAGTAGTCCAGACGTCGACTGGGACACTGAAGCTTTCTTT.

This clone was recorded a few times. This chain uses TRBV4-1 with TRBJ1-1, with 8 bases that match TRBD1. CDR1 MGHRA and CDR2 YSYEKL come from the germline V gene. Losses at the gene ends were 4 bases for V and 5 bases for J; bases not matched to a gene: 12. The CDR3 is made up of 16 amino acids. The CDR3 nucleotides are TGCGCCAGCAGCCCAATTCCGGGACAGGACGGTACTGAAGCTTTCTTT. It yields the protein CASSPIPGQDGTEAFF.

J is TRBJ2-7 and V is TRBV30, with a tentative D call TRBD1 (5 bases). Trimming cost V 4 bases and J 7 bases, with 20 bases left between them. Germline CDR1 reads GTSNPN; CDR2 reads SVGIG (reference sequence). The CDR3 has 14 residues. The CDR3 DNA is TGTGCCTGGACCTTAGGGGCAGGCTTGGGGGAGCAGTACTTC. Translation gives CAWTLGAGLGEQYF.

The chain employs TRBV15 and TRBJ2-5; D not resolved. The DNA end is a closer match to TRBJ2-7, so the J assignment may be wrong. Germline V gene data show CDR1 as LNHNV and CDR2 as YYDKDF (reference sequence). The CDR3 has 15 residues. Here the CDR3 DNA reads TGTGCCACCAGCAGAAGTCAGCTTAGCTCCTACGAGCAGTACTTC. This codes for CATSRSQLSSYEQYF.

The CDR3 region is CAWVNNRVGEQFF. The CDR3 bases are TGTGCCTGGGTAAACAACAGGGTAGGTGAGCAGTTCTTC. This chain connects TRBV30 to TRBJ2-1; TRBD1 might be the D (6 bases). The germline V gene encodes CDR1 GTSNPN and CDR2 SVGIG (reference sequence). Trimming left V 5 bases short and J 9 bases short, with 17 bases between. The CDR3 is made up of 13 amino acids.

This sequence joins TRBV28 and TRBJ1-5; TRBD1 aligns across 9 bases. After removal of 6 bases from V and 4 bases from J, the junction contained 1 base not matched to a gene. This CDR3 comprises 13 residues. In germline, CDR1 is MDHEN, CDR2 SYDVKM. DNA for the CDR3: TGTGCCAGCAGGACAGGGGGGAATCAGCCCCAGCATTTT. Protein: CASRTGGNQPQHF.

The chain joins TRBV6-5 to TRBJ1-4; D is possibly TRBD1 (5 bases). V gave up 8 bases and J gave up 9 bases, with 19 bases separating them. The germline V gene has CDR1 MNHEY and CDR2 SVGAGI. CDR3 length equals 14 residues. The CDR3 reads CASSLMGEPQKLFF. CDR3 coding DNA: TGTGCCAGCTCCTTGATGGGGGAACCGCAAAAACTGTTTTTT.

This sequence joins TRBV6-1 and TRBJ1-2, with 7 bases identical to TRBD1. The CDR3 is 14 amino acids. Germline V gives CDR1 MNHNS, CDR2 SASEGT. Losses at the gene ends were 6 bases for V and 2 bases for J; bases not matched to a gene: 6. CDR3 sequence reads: CASSMRGQNYGYTF. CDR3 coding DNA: TGTGCCAGCAGCATGAGGGGACAGAACTATGGCTACACCTTC.

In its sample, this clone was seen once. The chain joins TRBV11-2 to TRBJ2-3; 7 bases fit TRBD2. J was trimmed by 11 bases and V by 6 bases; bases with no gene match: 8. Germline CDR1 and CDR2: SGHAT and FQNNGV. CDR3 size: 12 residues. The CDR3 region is CASRESGEKQYF. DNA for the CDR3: TGTGCCAGCAGAGAGAGCGGGGAAAAGCAGTATTTT.

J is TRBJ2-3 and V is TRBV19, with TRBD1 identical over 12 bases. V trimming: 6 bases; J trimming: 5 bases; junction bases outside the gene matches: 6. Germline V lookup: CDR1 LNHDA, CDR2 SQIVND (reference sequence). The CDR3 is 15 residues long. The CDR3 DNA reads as TGTGCCAGTAGCACCGGGACAGGGGGCCGAGATACGCAGTATTTT. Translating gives CASSTGTGGRDTQYF. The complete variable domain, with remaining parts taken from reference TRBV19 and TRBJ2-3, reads DGGITQSPKYLFRKEGQNVTLSCEQNLNHDAMYWYRQDPGQGLRLIYYSQIVNDFQKGDIAEGYSVSREKKESFPLTVTSAQKNPTAFYLCASSTGTGGRDTQYFGPGTRLTVL.